Listed here is a single T cell receptor (beta chain). Its target is not known. Germline V CDR1 and CDR2: LNHDA, SQIVND (reference sequence). The CDR3 is made up of 17 amino acids. V lost 5 bases, J lost 0 bases, and 17 bases lay in between. Generated by immunoSEQ multiplex PCR, the TCRdb table keeps only in-frame clones and is missing some. The repertoire has about 110,000 clones, roughly 90% of them found once; the top ten carry roughly 0.66%. These data originate in a study of OX40 agonist ivuxolimab in advanced cancers. Overall study findings and caveats: Low clonal expansion, among the lowest seen, marked partial responders at 0.1-3.0 mg/kg.

The rearrangement links TRBV19 to TRBJ2-1; no firm D call. This clonotype was obtained from an adult with an advanced solid tumor such as melanoma, head and neck, liver or kidney cancer. The source was CD4+ or CD8+ T cells sorted from blood, collected in a trial of the OX40 agonist ivuxolimab. CDR3 nucleotides: TGTGCCAGTAGTCTTCGACATGCGCACAGCTCCTACAATGAGCAGTTCTTC. It specifies CASSLRHAHSSYNEQFF.